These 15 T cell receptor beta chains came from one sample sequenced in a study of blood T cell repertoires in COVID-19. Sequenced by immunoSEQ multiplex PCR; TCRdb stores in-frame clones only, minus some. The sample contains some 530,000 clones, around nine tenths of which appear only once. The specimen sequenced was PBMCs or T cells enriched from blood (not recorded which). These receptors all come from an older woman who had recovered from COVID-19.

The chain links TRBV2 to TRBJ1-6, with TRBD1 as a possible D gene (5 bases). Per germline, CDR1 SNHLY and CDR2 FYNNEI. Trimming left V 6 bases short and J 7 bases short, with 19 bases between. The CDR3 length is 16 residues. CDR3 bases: TGTGCCAGCAGACGACAGCGGGAGACTACCAATTCACCCCTCCACTTT. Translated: CASRRQRETTNSPLHF.

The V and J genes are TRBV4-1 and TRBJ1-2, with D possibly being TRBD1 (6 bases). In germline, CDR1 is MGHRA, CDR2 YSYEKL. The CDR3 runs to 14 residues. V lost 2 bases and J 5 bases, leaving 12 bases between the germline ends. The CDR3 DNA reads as TGCGCCAGCAGCCAACGGACAGAGGATTATGGCTACACCTTC. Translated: CASSQRTEDYGYTF.

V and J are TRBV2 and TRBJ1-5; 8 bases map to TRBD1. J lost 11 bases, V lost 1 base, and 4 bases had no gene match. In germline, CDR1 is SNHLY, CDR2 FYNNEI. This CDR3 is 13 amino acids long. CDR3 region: CASSEEGQVTQHF. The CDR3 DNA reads TGTGCCAGCAGTGAAGAGGGACAGGTTACCCAGCATTTT.

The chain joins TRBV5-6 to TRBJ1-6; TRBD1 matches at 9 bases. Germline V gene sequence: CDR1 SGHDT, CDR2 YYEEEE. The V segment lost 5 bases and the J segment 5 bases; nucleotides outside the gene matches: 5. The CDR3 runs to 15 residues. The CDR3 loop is CASRQGQGHNSPLHF. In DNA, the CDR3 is TGTGCCAGCAGGCAGGGACAGGGCCATAATTCACCCCTCCACTTT. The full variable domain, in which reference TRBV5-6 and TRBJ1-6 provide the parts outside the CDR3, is DAGVTQSPTHLIKTRGQQVTLRCSPKSGHDTVSWYQQALGQGPQFIFQYYEEEERQRGNFPDRFSGHQFPNYSSELNVNALLLGDSALYLCASRQGQGHNSPLHFGNGTRLTVT.

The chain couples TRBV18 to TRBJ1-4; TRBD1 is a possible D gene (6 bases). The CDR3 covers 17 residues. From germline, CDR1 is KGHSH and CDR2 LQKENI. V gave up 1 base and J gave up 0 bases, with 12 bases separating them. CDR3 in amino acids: CASSPRFSGATNEKLFF. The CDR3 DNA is TGTGCCAGCTCACCACGGTTTTCAGGGGCAACTAATGAAAAACTGTTTTTT.

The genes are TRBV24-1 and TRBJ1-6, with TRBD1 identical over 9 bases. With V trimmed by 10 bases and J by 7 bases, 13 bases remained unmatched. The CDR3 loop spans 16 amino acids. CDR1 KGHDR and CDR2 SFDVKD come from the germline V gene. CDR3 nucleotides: TGTGCCACGGACACAGGGGGCGCAACGGGGAATTCACCCCTCCACTTT. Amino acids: CATDTGGATGNSPLHF.

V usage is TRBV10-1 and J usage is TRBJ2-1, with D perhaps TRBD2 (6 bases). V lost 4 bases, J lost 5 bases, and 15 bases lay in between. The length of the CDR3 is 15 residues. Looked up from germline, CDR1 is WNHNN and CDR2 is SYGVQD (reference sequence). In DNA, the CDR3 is TGCGCCAGCAGTGCACGAGGGGCGGGAAACAATGAGCAGTTCTTC. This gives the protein CASSARGAGNNEQFF.

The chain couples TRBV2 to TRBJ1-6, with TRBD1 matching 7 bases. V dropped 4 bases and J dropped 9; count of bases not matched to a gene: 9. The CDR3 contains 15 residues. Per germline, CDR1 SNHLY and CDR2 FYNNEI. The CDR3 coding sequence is TGTGCCAGCAGTGTAAACAGGGGCCAGGTTTCACCCCTCCACTTT. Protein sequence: CASSVNRGQVSPLHF.

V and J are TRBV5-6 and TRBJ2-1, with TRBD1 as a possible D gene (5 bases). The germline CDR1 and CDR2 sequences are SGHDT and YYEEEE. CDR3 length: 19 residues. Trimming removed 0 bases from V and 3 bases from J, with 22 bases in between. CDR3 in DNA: TGTGCCAGCAGCTTGGCTGGGGCAGGACAATCCCTTAACTACAATGAGCAGTTCTTC. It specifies CASSLAGAGQSLNYNEQFF.

The CDR3 DNA reads as TGTGCCAGCAGCTTACCTCTGGCCTCCTACGAGCAGTACTTC. It codes for CASSLPLASYEQYF. This rearrangement joins TRBV11-3 to TRBJ2-7, with D unresolved. CDR1 is SGHNT, CDR2 YENEEA, per germline. Trimming cost V 2 bases and J 0 bases, with 8 bases left between them. The CDR3 spans 14 residues.

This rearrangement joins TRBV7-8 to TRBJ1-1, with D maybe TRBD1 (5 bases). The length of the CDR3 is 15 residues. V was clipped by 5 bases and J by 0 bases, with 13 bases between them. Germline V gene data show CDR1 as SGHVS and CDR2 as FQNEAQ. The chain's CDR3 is CASSPQGRLNTEAFF. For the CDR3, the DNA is TGTGCCAGCAGCCCCCAGGGCAGGCTGAACACTGAAGCTTTCTTT.

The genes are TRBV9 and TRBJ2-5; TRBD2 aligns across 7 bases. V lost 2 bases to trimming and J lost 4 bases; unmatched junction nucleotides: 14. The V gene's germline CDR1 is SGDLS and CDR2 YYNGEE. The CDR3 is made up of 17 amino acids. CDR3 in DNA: TGTGCCAGCAGCGTCTCCGCCAGCGGGGTCCATGGAGAGACCCAGTACTTC. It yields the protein CASSVSASGVHGETQYF.

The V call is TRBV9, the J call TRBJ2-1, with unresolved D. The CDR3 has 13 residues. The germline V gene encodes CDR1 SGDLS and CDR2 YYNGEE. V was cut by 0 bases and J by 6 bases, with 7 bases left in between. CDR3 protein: CASSVGGVNEQFF. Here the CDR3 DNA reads TGTGCCAGCAGCGTAGGAGGAGTCAATGAGCAGTTCTTC.

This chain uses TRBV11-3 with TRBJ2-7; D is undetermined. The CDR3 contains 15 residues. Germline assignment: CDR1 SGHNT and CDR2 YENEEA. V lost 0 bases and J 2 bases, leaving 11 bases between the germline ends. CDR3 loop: CASSLDGPLTYEQYF. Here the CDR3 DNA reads TGTGCCAGCAGCTTAGATGGCCCCCTGACCTACGAGCAGTACTTC.

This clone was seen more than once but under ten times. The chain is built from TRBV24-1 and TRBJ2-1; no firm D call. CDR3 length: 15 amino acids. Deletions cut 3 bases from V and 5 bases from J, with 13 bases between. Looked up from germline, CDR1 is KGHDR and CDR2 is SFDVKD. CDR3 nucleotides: TGTGCCACCAGTGATCCCACGACTCCTCACAATGAGCAGTTCTTC. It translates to CATSDPTTPHNEQFF.